The rows below give T cell receptor beta chains drawn from one sample of a study of blood T cells in healthy people across ages. TCRdb reprocessed the 5' RACE reads with MiXCR, giving one entry per CDR3 protein. Seen here are about 780,000 distinct CDR3 sequences, roughly 24% observed once, and the top ten hold around 3%. This same sample was also taken into another study, of T cells of mothers and their children.

Sequenced input: blood. Receptors were obtained from a boy younger than 18 in good health. Each CDR3 is given with its conserved first and last residue. The order of the fields is D gene, V gene, J gene, clone size, CDR3 DNA, CDR3 protein. A D gene is named only where the DNA matches it firmly. Rows may omit the clone size; those that give it use once, few, many or a size class.

>.|TRBV5-5|TRBJ1-4|.
TGTGCCAGCAGCTTTGGTCAGTTAAATGAAAAACTGTTTTTT
CASSFGQLNEKLFF
>TRBD2|TRBV29-1|TRBJ2-1|.
TGCAGCGTTGGTGATAAGGGGACTAGCGGGGCCAGCTCCTACAATGAGCAGTTCTTC
CSVGDKGTSGASSYNEQFF
>.|TRBV18|TRBJ2-7|once
TGTGCCAGCTCACCACATGCCGAAGTCGAGCAGTACTTC
CASSPHAEVEQYF
>.|TRBV3-1|TRBJ1-2|.
TGTGCCAGCAGCCCCCTGACCCGAAGGGATGGCTACACCTTC
CASSPLTRRDGYTF
>.|TRBV12-3/TRBV12-4|TRBJ1-1|few
TGTGCCAGCAGTTCCGGACAGCACCCGAACACTGAAGCTTTCTTT
CASSSGQHPNTEAFF
>.|TRBV20-1|TRBJ1-4|.
TGCAGTGCTAGAGACCCCCGAGACAGTAATGAAAAACTGTTTTTT
CSARDPRDSNEKLFF
>TRBD1|TRBV7-9|TRBJ1-2|.
TGTGCCAGCAGCCCGACAGGGGGCGATGTCTATGGCTACACCTTC
CASSPTGGDVYGYTF
>.|TRBV6-1|TRBJ2-7|few
TGTGCCAGCACCCCCGGTACAGGAACCTACGAGCAGTACTTC
CASTPGTGTYEQYF
>.|TRBV19|TRBJ1-1|.
TGTGCCAGTAGTCGCAGGGAATTTTACACTGAAGCTTTCTTT
CASSRREFYTEAFF
>.|TRBV20-1|TRBJ1-1|.
TGCAGTGCCGAGACACAGAAGGCTTTCTTT
CSAETQKAFF
>.|TRBV4-1|TRBJ1-4|.
TGCGCCAGCAGCCGTCCCCGGGACTTACTGTTTTTT
CASSRPRDLLFF
>.|TRBV4-1|TRBJ2-1|.
TGCGCCAGCAGCCAAGTTCCTGGTTTGGAGCAGTTCTTC
CASSQVPGLEQFF
>.|TRBV2|TRBJ1-5|few
TGTGCCAGCAGAGGGACGGGAGGAGGCAATCAGCCCCAGCATTTT
CASRGTGGGNQPQHF
>.|TRBV6-5|TRBJ2-4|few
TGTGCCAGCAGTTACTCGGGGAGGCTTGGGACCAAAAACATTCAGTACTTC
CASSYSGRLGTKNIQYF
>TRBD2|TRBV12-3/TRBV12-4|TRBJ2-5|.
TGTGCCAGCAGTTTCGGGACTAGCGGGGGGGCGCAAGAGACCCAGTACTTC
CASSFGTSGGAQETQYF
>.|TRBV10-2|TRBJ1-6|.
TGCGCCAGCAGTGAAGACAGCAGCCCGAAACCCCTCCACTTT
CASSEDSSPKPLHF
>TRBD1|TRBV7-3|TRBJ1-2|.
TGTGCCAGCAGCTTATACGGGACAGGGAATGGCTACACCTTC
CASSLYGTGNGYTF
>TRBD2|TRBV20-1|TRBJ2-3|.
TGCAGTGCTACACTGGGACTAGCGGGGGACCTGACTAGCACAGATACGCAGTATTTT
CSATLGLAGDLTSTDTQYF
>TRBD2|TRBV7-3|TRBJ2-1|few
TGTGCCAGCGCCTGGGCGGGGGGGACCTACAATGAGCAGTTCTTC
CASAWAGGTYNEQFF
>.|TRBV12-3/TRBV12-4|TRBJ1-4|many
TGTGCCAGCAGTTTAAGAGGTGAAAAACTGTTTTTT
CASSLRGEKLFF
>.|TRBV12-3/TRBV12-4|TRBJ2-7|.
TGTGCCAGCAGTTCCACCTACCCCTACGAGCAGTACTTC
CASSSTYPYEQYF
>.|TRBV7-2|TRBJ1-2|once
TGTGCCAGCAGCTTAGATTGGGGGGAGGATTATGGCTACACCTTC
CASSLDWGEDYGYTF
>TRBD1|TRBV5-1|TRBJ2-5|few
TGCGCCAGCAGCCTGACAGGGTTACCCCAAGAGACCCAGTACTTC
CASSLTGLPQETQYF